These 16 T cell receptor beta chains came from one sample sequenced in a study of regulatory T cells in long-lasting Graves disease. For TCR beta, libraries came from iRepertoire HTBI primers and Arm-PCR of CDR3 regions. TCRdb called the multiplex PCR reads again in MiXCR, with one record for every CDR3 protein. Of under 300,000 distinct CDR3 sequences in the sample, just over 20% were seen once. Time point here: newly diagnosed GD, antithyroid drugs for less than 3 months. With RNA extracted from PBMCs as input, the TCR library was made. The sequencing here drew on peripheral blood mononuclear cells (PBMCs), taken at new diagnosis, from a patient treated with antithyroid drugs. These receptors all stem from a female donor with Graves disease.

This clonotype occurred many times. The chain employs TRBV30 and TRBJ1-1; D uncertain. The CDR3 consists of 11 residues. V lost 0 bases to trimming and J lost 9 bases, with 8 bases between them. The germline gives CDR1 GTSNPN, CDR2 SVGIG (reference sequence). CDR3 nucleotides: TGTGCCTGGAGTGTCAGCAGAAAAGCTTTCTTT. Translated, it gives CAWSVSRKAFF.

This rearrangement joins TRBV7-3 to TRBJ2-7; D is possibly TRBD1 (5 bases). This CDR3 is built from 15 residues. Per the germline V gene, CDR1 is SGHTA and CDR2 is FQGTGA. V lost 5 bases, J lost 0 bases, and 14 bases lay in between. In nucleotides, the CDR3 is TGTGCCAGCAGCCTCGACGGACACGACTCCTACGAGCAGTACTTC. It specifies CASSLDGHDSYEQYF.

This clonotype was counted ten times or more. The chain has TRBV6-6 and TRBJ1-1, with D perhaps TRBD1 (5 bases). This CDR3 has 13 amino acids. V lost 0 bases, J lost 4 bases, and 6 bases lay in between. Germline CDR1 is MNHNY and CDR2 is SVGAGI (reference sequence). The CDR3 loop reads CASSYSRGTEAFF. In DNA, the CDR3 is TGTGCCAGCAGTTACTCGAGGGGCACTGAAGCTTTCTTT.

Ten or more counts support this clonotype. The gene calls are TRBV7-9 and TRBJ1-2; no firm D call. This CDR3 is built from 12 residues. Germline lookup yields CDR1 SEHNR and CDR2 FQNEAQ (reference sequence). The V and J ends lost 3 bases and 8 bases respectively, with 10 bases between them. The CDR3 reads CASSFSGRGYTF. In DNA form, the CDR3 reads TGTGCCAGCAGCTTTAGTGGAAGAGGCTACACCTTC.

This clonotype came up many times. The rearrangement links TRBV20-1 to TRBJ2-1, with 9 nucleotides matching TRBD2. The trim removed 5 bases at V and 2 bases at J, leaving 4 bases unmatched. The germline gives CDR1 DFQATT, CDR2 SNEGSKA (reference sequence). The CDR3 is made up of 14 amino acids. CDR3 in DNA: TGCAGTGCTCTCAGCGGGAGGACCTACAATGAGCAGTTCTTC. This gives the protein CSALSGRTYNEQFF.

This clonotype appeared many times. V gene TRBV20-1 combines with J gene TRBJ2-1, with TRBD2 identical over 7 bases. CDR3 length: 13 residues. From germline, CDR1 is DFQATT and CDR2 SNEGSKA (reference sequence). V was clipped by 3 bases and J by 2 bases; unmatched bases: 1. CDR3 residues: CSARGGTYNEQFF. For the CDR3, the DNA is TGCAGTGCTAGGGGGGGGACCTACAATGAGCAGTTCTTC.

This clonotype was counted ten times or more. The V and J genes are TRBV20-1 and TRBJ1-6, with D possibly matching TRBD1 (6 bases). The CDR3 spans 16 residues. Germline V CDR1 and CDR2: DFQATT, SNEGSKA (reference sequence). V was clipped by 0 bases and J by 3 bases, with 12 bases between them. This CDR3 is CSARDLQGNYNSPLHF. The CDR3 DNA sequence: TGCAGTGCTAGAGACCTACAGGGAAACTATAATTCACCCCTCCACTTT.

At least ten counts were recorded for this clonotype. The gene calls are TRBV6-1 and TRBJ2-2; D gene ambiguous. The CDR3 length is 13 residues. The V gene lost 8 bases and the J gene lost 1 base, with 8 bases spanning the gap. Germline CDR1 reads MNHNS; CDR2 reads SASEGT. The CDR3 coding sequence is TGTGCCAGCTATACCCGGAACACCGGGGAGCTGTTTTTT. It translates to CASYTRNTGELFF.

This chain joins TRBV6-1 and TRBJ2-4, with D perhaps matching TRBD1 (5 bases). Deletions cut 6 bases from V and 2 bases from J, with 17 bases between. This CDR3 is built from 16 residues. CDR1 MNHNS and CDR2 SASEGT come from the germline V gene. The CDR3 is CASREFQGWTKNIQYF. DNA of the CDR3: TGTGCCAGCAGAGAATTTCAGGGTTGGACCAAAAACATTCAGTACTTC.

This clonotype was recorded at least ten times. The CDR3 DNA follows: TGTGCCAGCAGCCCCCGGGGACCGGGGGCCTACGAGCAGTACTTC. Protein product: CASSPRGPGAYEQYF. The chain is built from TRBV7-6 and TRBJ2-7; possible D gene TRBD2, 6 bases. Germline values: CDR1 SGHVS, CDR2 FNYEAQ. V was shortened by 5 bases and J by 2 bases, with 16 bases between the two germline ends. The CDR3 runs to 15 residues. The full variable domain, its missing parts supplied by reference TRBV7-6 and TRBJ2-7, is GAGVSQSPRYKVTKRGQDVALRCDPISGHVSLYWYRQALGQGPEFLTYFNYEAQQDKSGLPNDRFSAERPEGSISTLTIQRTEQRDSAMYRCASSPRGPGAYEQYFGPGTRLTVT.

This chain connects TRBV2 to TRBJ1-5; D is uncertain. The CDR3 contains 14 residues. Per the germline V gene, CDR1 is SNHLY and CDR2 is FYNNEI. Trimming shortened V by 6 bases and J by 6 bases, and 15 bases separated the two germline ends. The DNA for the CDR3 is TGTGCCAGCAGCGTCGGGTCGTCCATTCAGCCCCAGCATTTT. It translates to CASSVGSSIQPQHF.

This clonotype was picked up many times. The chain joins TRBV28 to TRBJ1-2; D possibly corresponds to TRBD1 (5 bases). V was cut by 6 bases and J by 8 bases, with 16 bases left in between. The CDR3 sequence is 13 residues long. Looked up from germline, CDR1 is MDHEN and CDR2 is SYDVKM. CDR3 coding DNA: TGTGCCAGCAGCCTCCTGCAGGGTCGCGGCTACACCTTC. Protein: CASSLLQGRGYTF.

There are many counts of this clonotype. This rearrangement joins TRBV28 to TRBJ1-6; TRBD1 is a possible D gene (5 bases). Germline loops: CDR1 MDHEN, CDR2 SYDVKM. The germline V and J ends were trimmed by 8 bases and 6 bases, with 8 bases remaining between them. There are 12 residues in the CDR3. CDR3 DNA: TGTGCCAGCCGGGGCAGTAATTCACCCCTCCACTTT. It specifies CASRGSNSPLHF.

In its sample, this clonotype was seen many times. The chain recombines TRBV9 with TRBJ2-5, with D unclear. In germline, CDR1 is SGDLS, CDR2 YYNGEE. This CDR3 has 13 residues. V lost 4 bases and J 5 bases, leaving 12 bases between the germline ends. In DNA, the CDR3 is TGTGCCAGCAGCCCCCCATCCGACGAGACCCAGTACTTC. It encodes CASSPPSDETQYF.

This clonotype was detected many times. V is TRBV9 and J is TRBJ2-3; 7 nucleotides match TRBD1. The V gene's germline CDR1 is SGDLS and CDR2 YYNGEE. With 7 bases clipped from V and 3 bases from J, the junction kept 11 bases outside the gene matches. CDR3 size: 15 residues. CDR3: CASGQRDRATDTQYF. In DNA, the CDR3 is TGTGCCAGCGGACAACGAGACAGGGCAACAGATACGCAGTATTTT.

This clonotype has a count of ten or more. The CDR3 protein is CASSQAFLTGPQRWDTQYF. The CDR3 DNA reads TGCGCCAGCAGCCAAGCATTCCTGACAGGACCCCAGAGGTGGGATACGCAGTATTTT. The chain recombines TRBV4-1 with TRBJ2-3, with a weak D call TRBD1 (6 bases). Germline V gives CDR1 MGHRA, CDR2 YSYEKL. The CDR3 has 19 amino acids. Trimming left V 1 base short and J 6 bases short, with 26 bases between.